The entry that follows covers one T cell receptor beta chain sequence. As handled by the study authors: Quantification of nucleated cells was approximated via reference gene primer amplification. Measured with immunoSEQ multiplex PCR; TCRdb has only the in-frame clones, and not every one. V and J calls and clone size are given by that table; D and trimming were obtained from the DNA. This sample has some 93,000 clones, with about 80% found just once. The data stem from a study of blood T cell repertoires in COVID-19. Study at large: COVID-19 samples from acute and convalescent phases originated in the United States, Italy and Spain. PBMCs, B-cell-depleted T cells, or T cells were the source of the cDNA or gDNA that made up the material.

Input material: peripheral blood. The receptor's source is a man aged 65 to 85 with acute or convalescent COVID-19.

The CDR3 DNA reads TGTGCCAGCTCTAACTCCGGGACAGGGGGCACGATCCAAACGCCTTTCTTT. Protein product: CASSNSGTGGTIQTPFF. The chain combines TRBV18 with TRBJ1-1; 12 bases map to TRBD1. Germline V lookup: CDR1 KGHSH, CDR2 LQKENI. The CDR3 spans 17 residues. Trimming at V came to 6 bases and at J to 12 bases, leaving 20 bases not matched to a gene.